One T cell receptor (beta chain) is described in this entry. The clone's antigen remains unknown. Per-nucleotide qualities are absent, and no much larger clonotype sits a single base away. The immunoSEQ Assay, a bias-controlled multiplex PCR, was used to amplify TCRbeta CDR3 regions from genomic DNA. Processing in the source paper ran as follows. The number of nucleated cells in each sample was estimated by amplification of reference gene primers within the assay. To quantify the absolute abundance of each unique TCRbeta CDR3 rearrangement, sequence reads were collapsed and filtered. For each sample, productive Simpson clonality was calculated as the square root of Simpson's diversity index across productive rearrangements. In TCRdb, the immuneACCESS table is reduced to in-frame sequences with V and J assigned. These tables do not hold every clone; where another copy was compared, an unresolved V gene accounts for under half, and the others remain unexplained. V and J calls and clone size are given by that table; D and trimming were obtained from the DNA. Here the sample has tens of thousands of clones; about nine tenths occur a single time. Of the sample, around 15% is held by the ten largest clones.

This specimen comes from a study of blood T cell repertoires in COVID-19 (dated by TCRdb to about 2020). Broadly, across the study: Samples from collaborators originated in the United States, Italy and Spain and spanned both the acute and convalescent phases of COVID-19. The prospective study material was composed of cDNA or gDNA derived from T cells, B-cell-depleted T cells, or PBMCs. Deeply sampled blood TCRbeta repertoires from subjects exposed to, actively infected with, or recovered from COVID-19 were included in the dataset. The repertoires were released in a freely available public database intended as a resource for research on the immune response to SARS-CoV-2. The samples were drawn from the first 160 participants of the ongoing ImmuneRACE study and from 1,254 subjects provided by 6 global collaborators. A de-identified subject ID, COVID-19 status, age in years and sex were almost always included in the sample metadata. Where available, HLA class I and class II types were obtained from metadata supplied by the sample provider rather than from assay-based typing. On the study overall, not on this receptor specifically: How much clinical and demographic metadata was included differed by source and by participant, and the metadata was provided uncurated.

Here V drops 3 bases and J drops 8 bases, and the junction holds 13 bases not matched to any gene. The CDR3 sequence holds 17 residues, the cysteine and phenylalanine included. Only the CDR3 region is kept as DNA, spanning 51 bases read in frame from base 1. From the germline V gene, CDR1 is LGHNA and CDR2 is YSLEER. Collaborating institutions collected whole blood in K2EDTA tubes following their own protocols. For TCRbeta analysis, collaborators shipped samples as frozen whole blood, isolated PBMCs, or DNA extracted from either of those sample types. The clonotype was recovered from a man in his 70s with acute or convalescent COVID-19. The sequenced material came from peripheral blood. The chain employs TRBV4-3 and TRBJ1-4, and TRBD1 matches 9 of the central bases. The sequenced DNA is TGCGCCAGCAGCCACTTCGCGGCCCGGGACAGGGAAGAAAAACTGTTTTTT. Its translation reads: CASSHFAARDREEKLFF.